This paragraph covers one TCR beta chain sequence. As yet, its antigen is unknown. Method: immunoSEQ multiplex PCR; TCRdb's copy keeps in-frame clones and lacks some. The sample lists under 250,000 clones, roughly 85% seen once, with roughly 5.4% in the top ten. This record belongs to a study of cytomegalovirus exposure and HLA in healthy donors. Study-wide context: Later, an analysis reported that the 130 or so validation repertoires had used the same platform as the roughly 720 first-cohort repertoires. Study conclusions and caveats: The authors listed 150 to 200 TCR beta chains as cytomegalovirus-associated.

The donors were members of the validation cohort comprising approximately 120 subjects, separate from the roughly 680-subject first cohort. V was clipped by 0 bases and J by 15 bases, with 11 bases between them. The length of the CDR3 is 12 residues. Germline-derived CDR1 and CDR2 are LNHNV and YYDKDF (reference sequence). Sequenced: PBMCs. This clonotype originated in a woman under 30 in good health and CMV-seronegative. The genes are TRBV15 and TRBJ1-4; no reliable D call. Here the CDR3 DNA reads TGTGCCACCAGCAGAGATTTTGTAGGGTTGTTTTTT. It yields the protein CATSRDFVGLFF.